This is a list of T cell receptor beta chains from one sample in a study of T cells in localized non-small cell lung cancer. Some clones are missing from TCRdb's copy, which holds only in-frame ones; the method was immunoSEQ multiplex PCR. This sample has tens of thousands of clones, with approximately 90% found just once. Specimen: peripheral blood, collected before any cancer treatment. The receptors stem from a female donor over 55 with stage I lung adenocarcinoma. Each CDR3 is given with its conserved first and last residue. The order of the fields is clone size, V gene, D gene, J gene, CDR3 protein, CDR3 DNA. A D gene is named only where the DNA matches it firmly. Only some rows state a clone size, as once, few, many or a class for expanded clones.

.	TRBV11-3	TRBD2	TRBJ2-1	CASSLGQAGGGEQFF	TGTGCCAGCAGCTTAGGCCAAGCGGGGGGTGGGGAGCAGTTCTTC
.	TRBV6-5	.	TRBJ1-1	CASSFVGGAGTEAFF	TGTGCCAGCAGTTTTGTAGGAGGGGCTGGAACTGAAGCTTTCTTT
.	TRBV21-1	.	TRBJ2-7	CASTLAYTPYEQYF	TGTGCCAGCACCTTAGCCTACACTCCTTACGAGCAGTACTTC
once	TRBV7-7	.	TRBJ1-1	CASSLPQPRRTHMNTEAFF	TGTGCTAGCAGCTTACCGCAACCAAGACGGACTCACATGAACACTGAAGCTTTCTTT
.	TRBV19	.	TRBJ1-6	CASSIGGSPNSPLHF	TGTGCCAGTAGTATCGGAGGGTCTCCGAATTCACCCCTCCACTTT
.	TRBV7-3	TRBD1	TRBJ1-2	CASSLIQGRVYGYTF	TGTGCCAGCAGCTTAATACAGGGGAGGGTGTATGGCTACACCTTC
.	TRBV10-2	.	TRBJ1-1	CASRGLGTEAFF	TGCGCCAGCAGAGGGCTAGGCACTGAAGCTTTCTTT
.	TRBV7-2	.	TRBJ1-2	CASSLYRKQSYYGYTF	TGTGCCAGCAGCTTATACAGGAAGCAGTCTTACTATGGCTACACCTTC
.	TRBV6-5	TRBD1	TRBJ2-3	CASSSGGTDTQYF	TGTGCCAGCAGTTCAGGGGGAACAGATACGCAGTATTTT
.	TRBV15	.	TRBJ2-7	CATSEGYEQYF	TGTGCCACCAGCGAGGGGTACGAGCAGTACTTC
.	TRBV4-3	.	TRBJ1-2	CASSQGTTTNYGYTF	TGCGCCAGCAGCCAAGGAACCACAACTAACTATGGCTACACCTTC
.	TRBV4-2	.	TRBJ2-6	CASSQDRARVSSGANVLTF	TGTGCCAGCAGCCAAGATCGGGCCAGGGTATCCTCTGGGGCCAACGTCCTGACTTTC
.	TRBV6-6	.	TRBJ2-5	CASSTGQETQYF	TGTGCCAGCAGTACGGGTCAAGAGACCCAGTACTTC
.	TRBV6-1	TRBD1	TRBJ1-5	CASSLDRAQPQHF	TGTGCCAGCAGTCTGGACAGGGCTCAGCCCCAGCATTTT
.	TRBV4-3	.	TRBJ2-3	CASSQEGDRDTQYF	TGCGCCAGCAGCCAAGAAGGAGACCGAGATACGCAGTATTTT
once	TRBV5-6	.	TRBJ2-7	CASSLGPYNPYEQYF	TGTGCCAGCAGTCTGGGTCCCTACAACCCCTACGAGCAGTACTTC
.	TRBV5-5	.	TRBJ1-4	CASSWGEIPNEKLFF	TGTGCCAGCAGCTGGGGTGAGATCCCTAATGAAAAACTGTTTTTT
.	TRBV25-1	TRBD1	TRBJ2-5	CASNPGTAQETQYF	TGTGCCAGCAATCCTGGGACAGCCCAAGAGACCCAGTACTTC
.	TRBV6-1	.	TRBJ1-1	CASTERAVKAEAFF	TGTGCCAGCACCGAACGGGCGGTTAAGGCTGAAGCTTTCTTT
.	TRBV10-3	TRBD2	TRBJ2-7	CAISSGELYEQYF	TGTGCCATCTCGAGCGGGGAGCTTTACGAGCAGTACTTC
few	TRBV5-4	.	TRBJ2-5	CASSSGTQQETQYF	TGTGCCAGCAGCTCCGGGACGCAACAAGAGACCCAGTACTTC
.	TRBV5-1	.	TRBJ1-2	CASTKGDTENYGYTF	TGCGCCAGCACCAAGGGGGACACCGAAAACTATGGCTACACCTTC
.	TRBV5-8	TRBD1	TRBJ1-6	CASSNFDRENSPLHF	TGTGCCAGCAGCAACTTCGACAGGGAAAATTCACCCCTCCACTTT
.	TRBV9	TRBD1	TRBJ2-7	CASSPGQGTHEQYF	TGTGCCAGCAGCCCGGGACAGGGAACCCACGAGCAGTACTTC
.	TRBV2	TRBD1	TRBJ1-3	CASSGGQKDTIYF	TGTGCCAGCAGCGGGGGACAGAAGGACACCATATATTTT
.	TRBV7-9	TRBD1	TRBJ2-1	CASSYVQGASEQFF	TGTGCCAGCAGCTACGTACAGGGGGCAAGTGAGCAGTTCTTC
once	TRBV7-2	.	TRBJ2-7	CASSPIGGYEQYF	TGTGCCAGCAGCCCGATAGGCGGCTACGAGCAGTACTTC
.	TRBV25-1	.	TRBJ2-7	CATSFALEQYF	TGTGCCACCTCATTTGCTCTCGAGCAGTACTTC
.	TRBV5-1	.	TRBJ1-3	CASSLPQTSGNTIYF	TGCGCCAGCAGCTTGCCACAGACCTCTGGAAACACCATATATTTT
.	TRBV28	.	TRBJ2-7	CASSTGHPKLYEQYF	TGTGCCAGCAGCACAGGGCACCCGAAACTCTACGAGCAGTACTTC
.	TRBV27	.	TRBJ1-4	CASSLSRGPNEKLFF	TGTGCCAGCAGTTTAAGTAGGGGACCTAATGAAAAACTGTTTTTT
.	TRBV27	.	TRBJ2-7	CASSRGQSWAYEQYF	TGTGCCAGCAGCCGGGGACAATCGTGGGCTTACGAGCAGTACTTC
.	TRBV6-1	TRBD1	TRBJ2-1	CASNQDRGWNEQFF	TGTGCCAGCAATCAGGACAGGGGATGGAATGAGCAGTTCTTC
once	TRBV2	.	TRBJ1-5	CASSGAGGNQPQHF	TGTGCCAGCAGTGGGGCCGGGGGCAATCAGCCCCAGCATTTT
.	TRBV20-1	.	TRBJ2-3	CSARVTDTQYF	TGCAGTGCTAGAGTGACAGATACGCAGTATTTT
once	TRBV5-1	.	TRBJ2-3	CASSLPTATDTQYF	TGCGCCAGCAGCTTACCGACTGCCACAGATACGCAGTATTTT
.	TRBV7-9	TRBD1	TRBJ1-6	CASGTGGVLSPLHF	TGTGCCAGCGGCACAGGGGGCGTTTTATCACCCCTCCACTTT
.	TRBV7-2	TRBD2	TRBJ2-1	CASSQGVAGGSEQFF	TGTGCCAGCAGCCAAGGGGTAGCGGGGGGGTCTGAGCAGTTCTTC
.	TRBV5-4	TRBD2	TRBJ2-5	CASSPGLAGGETQYF	TGTGCCAGCAGCCCGGGACTAGCGGGGGGAGAGACCCAGTACTTC
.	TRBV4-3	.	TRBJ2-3	CASSQEFWSGTDTQYF	TGCGCCAGCAGCCAAGAATTCTGGTCTGGCACAGATACGCAGTATTTT
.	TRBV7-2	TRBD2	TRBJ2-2	CASRLAGPVNTGELFF	TGTGCCAGCAGGCTAGCGGGACCCGTGAACACCGGGGAGCTGTTTTTT
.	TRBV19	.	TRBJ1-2	CASTLEGQTTNYGYTF	TGTGCCAGTACCCTGGAGGGGCAGACAACTAACTATGGCTACACCTTC
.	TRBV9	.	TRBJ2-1	CASSVEDLYNEQFF	TGTGCCAGCAGCGTAGAGGACCTATACAATGAGCAGTTCTTC
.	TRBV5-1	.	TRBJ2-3	CASSLLPTDTQYF	TGCGCCAGCAGCCTCCTACCCACAGATACGCAGTATTTT